Given below is one T cell receptor (beta chain) in context. The CDR3 has 13 amino acids. V dropped 4 bases and J dropped 5 bases, with 11 bases sitting between them. Germline loops: CDR1 SNHLY, CDR2 FYNNEI. The source of the sample is a study of blood T cell repertoires in COVID-19. Overall study context: Some COVID-19 samples were acute and others convalescent; all came from the United States, Italy and Spain.

Cohort assignment relied on participant-reported clinical history. What the recovered Cohort 3 donors had was two negative PCRs, clearance, or symptom resolution. TCRdb keeps only in-frame clones here, not all; method: immunoSEQ multiplex PCR. Of under 300,000 clones in the sample, about 93% were seen once. The clonotype was recovered from a woman younger than 35 who had recovered from COVID-19. Sample: PBMCs or T cells enriched from blood (not recorded which). The chain links TRBV2 to TRBJ2-5; D may be TRBD2 (6 bases). CDR3 DNA sequence: TGTGCCAGCAGTGGCGAGGGACTCGAGACCCAGTACTTC. Translating it yields CASSGEGLETQYF.